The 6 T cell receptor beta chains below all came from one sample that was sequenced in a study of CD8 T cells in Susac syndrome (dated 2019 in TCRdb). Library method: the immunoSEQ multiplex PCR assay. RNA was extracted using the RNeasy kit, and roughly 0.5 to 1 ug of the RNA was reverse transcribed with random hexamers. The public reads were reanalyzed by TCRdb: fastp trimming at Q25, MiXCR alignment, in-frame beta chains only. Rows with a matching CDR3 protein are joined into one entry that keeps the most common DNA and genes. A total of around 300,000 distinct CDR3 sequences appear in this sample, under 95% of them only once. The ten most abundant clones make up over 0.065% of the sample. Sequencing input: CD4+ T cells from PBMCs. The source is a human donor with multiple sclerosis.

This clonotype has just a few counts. Written as DNA, the CDR3 is TGCAGTGCGGACAGCCAAGAGACCCAGTACTTC. Its translation: CSADSQETQYF. This chain uses TRBV29-1 with TRBJ2-5; D may be TRBD1 (6 bases). The CDR3 extends over 11 amino acids. Germline V gene sequence: CDR1 SQVTM, CDR2 ANQGSEA.

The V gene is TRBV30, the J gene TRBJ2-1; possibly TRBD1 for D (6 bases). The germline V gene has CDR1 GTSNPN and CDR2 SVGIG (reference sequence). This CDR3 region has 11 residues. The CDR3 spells CARGTYNEQFF. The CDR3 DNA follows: TGTGCTAGGGGGACCTACAATGAGCAGTTCTTC.

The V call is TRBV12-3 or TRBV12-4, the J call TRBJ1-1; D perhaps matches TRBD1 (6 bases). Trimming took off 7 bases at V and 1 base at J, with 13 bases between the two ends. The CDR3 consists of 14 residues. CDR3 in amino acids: CASTHWTENTEAFF. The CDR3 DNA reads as TGTGCCAGCACCCATTGGACAGAGAACACTGAAGCTTTCTTT.

The DNA for the CDR3 is TGTGCCAGCAGCCAAGGACGAGGACAACGGGTACAAAGGGAGGGTAATTCACCCCTCCACTTT. It is translated as CASSQGRGQRVQREGNSPLHF. The J gene is TRBJ1-6, the V gene TRBV4-2; maybe TRBD1 (5 bases). The CDR3 sequence is 21 residues long. V was cut by 1 base and J by 6 bases, with 28 bases left in between. Germline V gives CDR1 LGHNA, CDR2 YNFKEQ.

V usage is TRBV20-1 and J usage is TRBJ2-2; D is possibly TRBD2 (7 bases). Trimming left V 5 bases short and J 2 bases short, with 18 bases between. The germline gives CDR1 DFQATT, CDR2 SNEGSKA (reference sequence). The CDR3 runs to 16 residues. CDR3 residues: CSARGAGGRNTGELFF. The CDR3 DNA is TGCAGTGCTCGGGGGGCTGGGGGGCGAAACACCGGGGAGCTGTTTTTT.

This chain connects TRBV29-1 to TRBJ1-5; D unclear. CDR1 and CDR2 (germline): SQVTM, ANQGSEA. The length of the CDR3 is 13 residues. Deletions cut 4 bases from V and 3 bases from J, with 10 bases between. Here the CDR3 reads CSVGEGSNQPQHF. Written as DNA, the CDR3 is TGCAGCGTTGGGGAGGGTTCCAATCAGCCCCAGCATTTT.